The 32 T cell receptor beta chains in this list originate from one sample, sequenced in a study of T cell responses to AZD1222 COVID-19 vaccine. The repertoire was sequenced with immunoSEQ multiplex PCR; TCRdb's copy has only in-frame clones and lacks some. The table has around 140,000 clones, over 90% seen once. The input for sequencing was peripheral blood, taken on day 0 of AZD1222 vaccination. These receptors came from an adult in good health.

This chain links TRBV7-9 with TRBJ1-5, with D possibly matching TRBD1 (5 bases). Trimming pared 2 bases from V and 9 bases from J, leaving 11 bases between. The CDR3 runs 13 residues. Germline V gives CDR1 SEHNR, CDR2 FQNEAQ (reference sequence). The CDR3 is CASSLTPRGPQHF. For the CDR3, the DNA is TGTGCCAGCAGCTTAACGCCAAGGGGGCCCCAGCATTTT.

The chain uses TRBV15 and TRBJ1-4, with 8 bases aligning to TRBD1. The trim removed 0 bases at V and 12 bases at J, leaving 6 bases unmatched. The CDR3 contains 14 residues. CDR1 and CDR2 (germline): LNHNV, YYDKDF (reference sequence). As DNA, the CDR3 is TGTGCCACCAGCAGAGATTTGGCAGGGGGCGAACTGTTTTTT. Its protein product is CATSRDLAGGELFF.

The chain employs TRBV12-3 or TRBV12-4 and TRBJ2-7, with TRBD1 matching over 7 bases. The CDR3 extends over 11 amino acids. The junction had 3 bases not matched to a gene; V was cut back by 7 bases and J by 6 bases. The CDR3 sequence is CASTPGGEQYF. In DNA form, the CDR3 reads TGTGCCAGCACCCCAGGGGGCGAGCAGTACTTC.

The genes are TRBV12-3 or TRBV12-4 and TRBJ1-2; the D gene is possibly TRBD1 (5 bases). The V and J ends lost 3 bases and 8 bases respectively, with 10 bases between them. The CDR3 has 12 residues. The CDR3 sequence: CASSFQRGGYTF. The DNA of the CDR3 is TGTGCCAGCAGTTTCCAGCGGGGGGGCTACACCTTC.

As DNA, the CDR3 is TGTGCCAGCAGCCAAGGACAAGACCCTTATGGCTACACCTTC. Translated: CASSQGQDPYGYTF. This chain connects TRBV3-1 (or the pseudogene TRBV3-2) to TRBJ1-2; no clear D gene. The CDR3 runs 14 residues. V gave up 1 base and J gave up 5 bases, with 11 bases separating them. Germline CDR1 reads LGHDT; CDR2 reads YNNKEL (reference sequence).

This clone was counted once. This chain uses TRBV7-9 with TRBJ2-2, with 8 bases aligning to TRBD2. The CDR3 totals 14 residues. Trimming removed 7 bases from V and 1 base from J; junction bases left unmatched: 2. Germline lookup yields CDR1 SEHNR and CDR2 FQNEAQ (reference sequence). Written as DNA, the CDR3 is TGTGCCAGCATTAGCGGGAAGAACACCGGGGAGCTGTTTTTT. Encoded protein: CASISGKNTGELFF.

The chain is built from TRBV28 and TRBJ1-4; 7 bases are shared with TRBD1. V lost 4 bases to trimming and J lost 7 bases; unmatched junction nucleotides: 9. Germline CDR1 reads MDHEN; CDR2 reads SYDVKM. This CDR3 contains 15 residues. CDR3 amino acids: CASSSTGAGGEKLFF. CDR3 DNA: TGTGCCAGCAGTTCTACAGGGGCAGGTGGTGAAAAACTGTTTTTT.

Sample share makes this clone medium-sized. The chain combines TRBV7-9 with TRBJ1-1; TRBD1 matches at 10 bases. After removal of 5 bases from V and 5 bases from J, the junction contained 8 bases not matched to a gene. The V gene's germline CDR1 is SEHNR and CDR2 FQNEAQ (reference sequence). This CDR3 comprises 15 residues. CDR3 nucleotides: TGTGCCAGCAGCACTTCCGGGACAGGGGAAACTGAAGCTTTCTTT. Translating it yields CASSTSGTGETEAFF.

The sample holds a few counts of this clone. The V and J genes are TRBV14 and TRBJ2-3; D may be TRBD1 (5 bases). V was pared by 1 base and J by 4 bases, with 9 bases between. The CDR3 covers 14 residues. Germline loops: CDR1 SGHDN, CDR2 FVKESK. CDR3 sequence reads: CASSQGRGSDTQYF. In DNA form, the CDR3 reads TGTGCCAGCAGCCAAGGAAGGGGCTCAGATACGCAGTATTTT.

The chain is built from TRBV5-1 and TRBJ2-3; no reliable D call. Trimming shortened V by 0 bases and J by 2 bases, and 10 bases separated the two germline ends. This CDR3 has 15 residues. The germline gives CDR1 SGHRS, CDR2 YFSETQ. CDR3 in DNA: TGCGCCAGCAGCTTGGTGCTAGGCCTCACAGATACGCAGTATTTT. The encoded protein is CASSLVLGLTDTQYF.

This clone was seen only once. DNA for the CDR3: TGTGCCAGCAGTGAACTAGCGGGAGATGCCGGGGAGCTGTTTTTT. Encoded protein: CASSELAGDAGELFF. The V call is TRBV6-1, the J call TRBJ2-2, with 10 nucleotides matching TRBD2. The CDR3 loop spans 15 amino acids. From germline, CDR1 is MNHNS and CDR2 SASEGT. Trimming took 2 bases from V and 6 from J; bases not matched to a gene: 3.

The V gene is TRBV4-1, the J gene TRBJ2-6; D gene ambiguous. Looked up from germline, CDR1 is MGHRA and CDR2 is YSYEKL. V lost 1 base and J lost 4, with 8 bases in between. This CDR3 is 15 amino acids long. This chain's CDR3 is CASSQGDSGANVLTF. The DNA for the CDR3 is TGCGCCAGCAGCCAAGGGGATTCCGGGGCCAACGTCCTGACTTTC.

This chain links TRBV6-1 with TRBJ1-5, with D possibly TRBD1 on 5 matching bases. The V end lost 2 bases, the J end lost 7 bases, and 9 bases lay between the germline ends. Germline lookup yields CDR1 MNHNS and CDR2 SASEGT. The CDR3 sequence is 13 residues long. The CDR3 loop is CASSERGEQPQHF. In DNA form, the CDR3 reads TGTGCCAGCAGTGAAAGAGGGGAGCAGCCCCAGCATTTT.

With regard to this clone: The identical CDR3 is also encoded by other nucleotide sequences in the sample. The gene calls are TRBV4-1 and TRBJ1-5; TRBD1 is a possible D gene (6 bases). The V gene's germline CDR1 is MGHRA and CDR2 YSYEKL. The CDR3 loop spans 16 amino acids. Trimming shortened V by 0 bases and J by 1 base, and 10 bases separated the two germline ends. This CDR3 reads CASSQEGRGSNQPQHF. DNA of the CDR3: TGCGCCAGCAGCCAAGAGGGCAGGGGAAGCAATCAGCCCCAGCATTTT.

V gene TRBV24-1 combines with J gene TRBJ2-2; 11 bases align to TRBD2. The V and J ends lost 6 bases and 4 bases, in that order; junction bases with no gene match: 3. Germline assignment: CDR1 KGHDR and CDR2 SFDVKD. The CDR3 consists of 15 residues. Written as DNA, the CDR3 is TGTGCCACCAGTTTAGCGGGAGGGACCACCGGGGAGCTGTTTTTT. Translated, it gives CATSLAGGTTGELFF.

CDR3 amino acids: CASRPVVAGDNEQFF. The CDR3 region has the DNA TGCGCCAGCAGACCTGTAGTAGCGGGCGACAATGAGCAGTTCTTC. The V call is TRBV5-1, the J call TRBJ2-1, with TRBD2 matching 7 bases. The trim removed 5 bases at V and 5 bases at J, leaving 10 bases unmatched. The CDR3 is 15 amino acids. The germline gives CDR1 SGHRS, CDR2 YFSETQ.

The J gene is TRBJ2-3, the V gene TRBV18; D ambiguous. V was shortened by 2 bases and J by 2 bases, with 5 bases between the two germline ends. CDR3 length: 13 residues. CDR1 KGHSH and CDR2 LQKENI come from the germline V gene. In DNA, the CDR3 is TGTGCCAGCTCACCAGTCCACACAGATACGCAGTATTTT. This sequence encodes CASSPVHTDTQYF.

J is TRBJ1-6 and V is TRBV6-5; 7 positions agree with TRBD1. CDR1 and CDR2 from the germline V gene are MNHEY and SVGAGI. V lost 10 bases and J lost 7; bases outside the gene matches: 7. This CDR3 region has 13 residues. The chain's CDR3 is CANRQGLNSPLHF. CDR3 DNA sequence: TGTGCCAACAGACAGGGATTGAATTCACCCCTCCACTTT.

V and J are TRBV11-2 and TRBJ1-4; the D gene is possibly TRBD1 (6 bases). V lost 1 base, J lost 8 bases, and 17 bases lay in between. CDR1 is SGHAT and CDR2 is FQNNGV in the germline V gene. The CDR3 is made up of 16 amino acids. CDR3 sequence reads: CASSLVPRGRGEKLFF. The CDR3 bases are TGTGCCAGCAGCTTAGTGCCTCGGGGGCGAGGAGAAAAACTGTTTTTT.

The rearrangement joins TRBV28 to TRBJ1-1; D uncertain. The CDR3 covers 15 residues. Trimming removed 5 bases from V and 3 bases from J, with 16 bases in between. CDR1 and CDR2 (germline): MDHEN, SYDVKM. CDR3 nucleotides: TGTGCCAGCAGTAAGCAGGAGGTAAGGGACACTGAAGCTTTCTTT. It codes for CASSKQEVRDTEAFF.

The chain is built from TRBV19 and TRBJ1-6, with 8 bases lining up with TRBD1. There are 13 residues in the CDR3. The ends lost 8 bases at V and 10 bases at J; junction bases unmatched: 7. The V gene's germline CDR1 is LNHDA and CDR2 SQIVND (reference sequence). The CDR3 here is CASRAGGLSPLHF. The CDR3 DNA reads as TGTGCCAGTCGGGCAGGGGGCTTGTCACCCCTCCACTTT.

This clone was counted a single time. The J gene is TRBJ2-1, the V gene TRBV24-1; TRBD2 is a possible D gene (6 bases). CDR3 length: 15 amino acids. V lost 3 bases and J 4 bases, leaving 12 bases between the germline ends. Germline V gene sequence: CDR1 KGHDR, CDR2 SFDVKD. The CDR3 protein is CATSDPRGNYNEQFF. The CDR3 DNA sequence: TGTGCCACCAGTGATCCTCGCGGGAATTACAATGAGCAGTTCTTC.

The J gene is TRBJ1-3, the V gene TRBV30; no reliable D call. V lost 4 bases to trimming and J lost 3 bases, with 13 bases between them. CDR3 length: 14 amino acids. CDR1 is GTSNPN, CDR2 SVGIG, per germline (reference sequence). The CDR3 here is CAWTGRSFGNTIYF. CDR3 in DNA: TGTGCCTGGACGGGTCGGAGTTTTGGAAACACCATATATTTT.

This clone was detected only once. The chain links TRBV5-1 to TRBJ2-1; D perhaps matches TRBD2 (6 bases). The CDR3 covers 14 residues. Germline loops: CDR1 SGHRS, CDR2 YFSETQ. The V end was cut by 0 bases, the J end by 10 bases, with 14 bases between. This CDR3 is CASSLVEGKKEQFF. The CDR3 DNA follows: TGCGCCAGCAGCTTGGTGGAGGGGAAGAAGGAGCAGTTCTTC.

V gene TRBV14 combines with J gene TRBJ1-6, with TRBD1 matching 8 bases. The CDR3 sequence is 14 residues long. The germline V gene encodes CDR1 SGHDN and CDR2 FVKESK. The trim removed 4 bases at V and 5 bases at J, leaving 1 base unmatched. CDR3 sequence: CASSLQGDNSPLHF. For the CDR3, the DNA is TGTGCCAGCAGCCTACAGGGGGATAATTCACCCCTCCACTTT.

This clone showed up just once. The chain recombines TRBV5-4 with TRBJ2-7; TRBD1 might be the D (5 bases). Germline V gene sequence: CDR1 SGHNT, CDR2 YYREEE (reference sequence). Trimming left V 4 bases short and J 0 bases short, with 11 bases between. The CDR3 has 14 residues. The CDR3 nucleotides are TGTGCCAGCAGCAAAGGACAAAGCTCCTACGAGCAGTACTTC. It specifies CASSKGQSSYEQYF.

The V gene is TRBV11-2, the J gene TRBJ1-2; D perhaps matches TRBD1 (5 bases). V was trimmed by 1 base and J by 2 bases, leaving 5 bases between them. This CDR3 has 13 amino acids. The V gene's germline CDR1 is SGHAT and CDR2 FQNNGV. The CDR3 sequence is CASSLAGNYGYTF. CDR3 coding DNA: TGTGCCAGCAGCTTAGCAGGGAACTATGGCTACACCTTC. The full variable domain, in which reference TRBV11-2 and TRBJ1-2 provide the parts outside the CDR3, is EAGVAQSPRYKIIEKRQSVAFWCNPISGHATLYWYQQILGQGPKLLIQFQNNGVVDDSQLPKDRFSAERLKGVDSTLKIQPAKLEDSAVYLCASSLAGNYGYTFGSGTRLTVV.

The sample holds a few counts of this clone. V and J are TRBV7-9 and TRBJ2-5; D is ambiguous. Germline assignment: CDR1 SEHNR and CDR2 FQNEAQ (reference sequence). V gave up 2 bases and J gave up 4 bases, with 14 bases separating them. The CDR3 extends over 15 amino acids. The CDR3 region is CASSLFNQATETQYF. Written as DNA, the CDR3 is TGTGCCAGCAGCTTATTCAATCAGGCAACAGAGACCCAGTACTTC.

The chain joins TRBV5-1 to TRBJ1-4; 9 nucleotides line up with TRBD1. CDR3 length equals 14 residues. V trimming: 4 bases; J trimming: 8 bases; junction bases outside the gene matches: 6. CDR1 is SGHRS, CDR2 YFSETQ, per germline. The DNA for the CDR3 is TGCGCCAGCAGCATCCGACAGGGGGGAGAAAAACTGTTTTTT. This translates into CASSIRQGGEKLFF.

The chain carries TRBV19 and TRBJ1-3; possible D gene TRBD1, 6 bases. CDR1 and CDR2 from the germline V gene are LNHDA and SQIVND (reference sequence). Trimming pared 3 bases from V and 8 bases from J, leaving 11 bases between. This CDR3 is 13 amino acids long. The CDR3: CASSIVQGDTIYF. For the CDR3, the DNA is TGTGCCAGTAGTATCGTACAGGGAGACACCATATATTTT.

The chain is built from TRBV5-6 and TRBJ1-2; a possible D gene is TRBD1 (6 bases). CDR3 length: 14 amino acids. Trimming shortened V by 4 bases and J by 6 bases, and 16 bases separated the two germline ends. Germline-derived CDR1 and CDR2 are SGHDT and YYEEEE. CDR3 sequence (DNA): TGTGCCAGCAGCCACAGGGTTGTTGGGAATGGCTACACCTTC. This gives the protein CASSHRVVGNGYTF.

The chain links TRBV20-1 to TRBJ1-2; unclear D gene. V lost 3 bases and J 8 bases, leaving 7 bases between the germline ends. CDR1 and CDR2 (germline): DFQATT, SNEGSKA (reference sequence). The CDR3 has 10 residues. The DNA of the CDR3 is TGCAGTGCTAGCGCGGAGGGCTACACCTTC. It is translated as CSASAEGYTF.